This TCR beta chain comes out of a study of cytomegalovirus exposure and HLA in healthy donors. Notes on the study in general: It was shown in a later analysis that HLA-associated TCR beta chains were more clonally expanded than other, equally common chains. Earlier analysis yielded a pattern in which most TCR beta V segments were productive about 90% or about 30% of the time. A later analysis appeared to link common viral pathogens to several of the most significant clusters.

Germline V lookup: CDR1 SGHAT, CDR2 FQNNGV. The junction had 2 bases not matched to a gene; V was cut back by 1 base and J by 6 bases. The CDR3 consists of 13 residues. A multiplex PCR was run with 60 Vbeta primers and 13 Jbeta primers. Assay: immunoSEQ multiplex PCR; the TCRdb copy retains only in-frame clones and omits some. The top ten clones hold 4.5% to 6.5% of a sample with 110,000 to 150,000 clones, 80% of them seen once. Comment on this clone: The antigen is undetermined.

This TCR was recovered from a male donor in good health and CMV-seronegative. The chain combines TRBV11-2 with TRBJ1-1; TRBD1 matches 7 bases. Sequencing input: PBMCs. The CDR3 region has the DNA TGTGCCAGCAGCTTAGGACAGGGCCCTGAAGCTTTCTTT. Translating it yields CASSLGQGPEAFF.